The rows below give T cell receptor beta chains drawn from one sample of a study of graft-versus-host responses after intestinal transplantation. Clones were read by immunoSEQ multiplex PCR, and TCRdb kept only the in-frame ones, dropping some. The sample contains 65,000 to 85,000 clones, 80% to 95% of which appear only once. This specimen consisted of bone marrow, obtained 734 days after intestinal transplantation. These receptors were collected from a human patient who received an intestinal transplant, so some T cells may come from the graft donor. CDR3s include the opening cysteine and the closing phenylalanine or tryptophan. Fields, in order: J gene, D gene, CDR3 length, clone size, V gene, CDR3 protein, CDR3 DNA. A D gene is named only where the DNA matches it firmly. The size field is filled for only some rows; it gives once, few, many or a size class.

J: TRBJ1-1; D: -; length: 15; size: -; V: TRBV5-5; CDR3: CASSRISGMNTEAFF; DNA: TGTGCCAGCAGCCGAATTTCGGGGATGAACACTGAAGCTTTCTTT
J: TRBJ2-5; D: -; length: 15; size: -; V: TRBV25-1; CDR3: CASSDRREAQETQYF; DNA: TGTGCCAGCAGTGATAGGCGGGAAGCACAAGAGACCCAGTACTTC
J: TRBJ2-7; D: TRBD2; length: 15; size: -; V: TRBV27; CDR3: CASSLTSGSFYEQYF; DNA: TGTGCCAGCAGTTTAACTAGCGGGAGTTTCTACGAGCAGTACTTC
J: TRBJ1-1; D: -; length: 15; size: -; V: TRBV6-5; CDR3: CASSYSWGMNTEAFF; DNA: TGTGCCAGCAGTTACTCGTGGGGGATGAACACTGAAGCTTTCTTT
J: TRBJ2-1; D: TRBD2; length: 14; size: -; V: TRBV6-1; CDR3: CASSVQRGGNEQFF; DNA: TGTGCCAGCAGCGTGCAGCGGGGGGGCAATGAGCAGTTCTTC
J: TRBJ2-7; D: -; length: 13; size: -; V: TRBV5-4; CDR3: CASSGGMTYEQYF; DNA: TGTGCCAGCAGCGGGGGTATGACCTACGAGCAGTACTTC
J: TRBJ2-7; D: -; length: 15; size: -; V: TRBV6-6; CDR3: CASTHRRDSYYEQYF; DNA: TGTGCCAGCACCCACCGGAGGGACTCCTACTACGAGCAGTACTTC
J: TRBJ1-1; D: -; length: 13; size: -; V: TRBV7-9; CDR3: CASSLDSYTEAFF; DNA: TGTGCCAGCAGCTTGGACAGCTACACTGAAGCTTTCTTT
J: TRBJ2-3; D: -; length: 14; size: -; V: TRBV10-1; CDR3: CASSEGLSTDTQYF; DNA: TGCGCCAGCAGTGAGGGACTAAGCACAGATACGCAGTATTTT
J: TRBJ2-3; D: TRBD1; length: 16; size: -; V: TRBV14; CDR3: CASSQDTGGWTDTQYF; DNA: TGTGCCAGCAGCCAAGATACAGGGGGTTGGACAGATACGCAGTATTTT
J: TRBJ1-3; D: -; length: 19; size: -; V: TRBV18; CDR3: CASSPPGQAIPVSGNTIYF; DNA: TGTGCCAGCTCACCACCGGGACAAGCCATTCCCGTCTCTGGAAACACCATATATTTT
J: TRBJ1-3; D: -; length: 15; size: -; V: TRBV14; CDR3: CASSPRGFSGNTIYF; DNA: TGTGCCAGCAGCCCTCGCGGGTTCTCTGGAAACACCATATATTTT
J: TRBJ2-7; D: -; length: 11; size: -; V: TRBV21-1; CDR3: CASRGGTEQYF; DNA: TGTGCCAGCAGGGGAGGGACCGAGCAGTACTTC
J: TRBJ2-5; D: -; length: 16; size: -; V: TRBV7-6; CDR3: CASSLAEPGALETQYF; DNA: TGTGCCAGCAGCTTAGCGGAGCCGGGGGCTTTGGAGACCCAGTACTTC
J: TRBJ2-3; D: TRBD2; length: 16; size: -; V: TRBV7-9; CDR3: CASSLLLAGAGDTQYF; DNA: TGTGCCAGCAGTCTTCTACTAGCGGGGGCGGGAGATACGCAGTATTTT
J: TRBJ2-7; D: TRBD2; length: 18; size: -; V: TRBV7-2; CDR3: CASSGGTSGSQHSYEQYF; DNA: TGTGCCAGCAGCGGCGGGACTAGCGGGAGCCAGCACTCCTACGAGCAGTACTTC
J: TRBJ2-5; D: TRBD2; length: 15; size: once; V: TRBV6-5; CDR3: CASSRRTSGSETQYF; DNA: TGTGCCAGCAGCCGCCGGACTAGCGGGAGTGAGACCCAGTACTTC
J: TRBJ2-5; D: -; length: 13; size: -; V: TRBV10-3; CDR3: CAISKMWGETQYF; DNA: TGTGCCATCAGTAAAATGTGGGGGGAGACCCAGTACTTC
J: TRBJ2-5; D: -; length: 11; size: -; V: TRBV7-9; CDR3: CASSIQETQYF; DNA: TGTGCCAGCAGCATACAAGAGACCCAGTACTTC
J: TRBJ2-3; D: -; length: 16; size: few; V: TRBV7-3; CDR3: CASSLSGGLYTDTQYF; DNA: TGTGCCAGCAGCTTAAGTGGGGGCCTCTACACAGATACGCAGTATTTT
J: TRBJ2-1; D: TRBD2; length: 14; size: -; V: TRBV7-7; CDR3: CASSLEGTSDEQFF; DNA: TGTGCCAGCAGCTTAGAAGGGACTAGCGATGAGCAGTTCTTC
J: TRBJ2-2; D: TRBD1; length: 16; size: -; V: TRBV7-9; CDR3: CASRKDRGPYTGELFF; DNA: TGTGCCAGCAGAAAGGACAGGGGCCCTTACACCGGGGAGCTGTTTTTT
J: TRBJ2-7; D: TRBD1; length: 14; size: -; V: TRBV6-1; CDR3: CASRTPDRAYEQYF; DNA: TGTGCCAGCAGAACACCGGACAGGGCCTACGAGCAGTACTTC
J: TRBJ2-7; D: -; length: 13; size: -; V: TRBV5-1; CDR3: CASSLGTTYEQYF; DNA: TGCGCCAGCAGCTTGGGGACCACCTACGAGCAGTACTTC
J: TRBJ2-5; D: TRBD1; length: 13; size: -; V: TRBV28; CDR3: CASSPDRMETQYF; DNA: TGTGCCAGCAGCCCGGACAGGATGGAGACCCAGTACTTC
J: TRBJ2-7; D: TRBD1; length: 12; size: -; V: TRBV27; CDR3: CASGQENYEQYF; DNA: TGTGCCAGCGGACAGGAAAACTACGAGCAGTACTTC
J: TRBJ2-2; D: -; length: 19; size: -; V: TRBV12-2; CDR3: CASRPSIQGLAGPDGELFF; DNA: TGTGCAAGTCGCCCGTCAATACAAGGGCTAGCGGGACCGGACGGGGAGCTGTTTTTT
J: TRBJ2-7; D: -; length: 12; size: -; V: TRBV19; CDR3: CATQSLNAEQYF; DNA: TGTGCCACCCAGAGCCTTAACGCAGAGCAGTACTTC
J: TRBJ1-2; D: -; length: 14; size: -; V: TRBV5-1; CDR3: CASSPSGAEPGYTF; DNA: TGCGCCAGCAGCCCGTCCGGGGCGGAGCCGGGCTACACCTTC
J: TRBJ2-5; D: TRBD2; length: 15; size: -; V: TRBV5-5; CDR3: CASHPGLADEETQYF; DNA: TGTGCCTCACACCCTGGACTAGCGGACGAAGAGACCCAGTACTTC
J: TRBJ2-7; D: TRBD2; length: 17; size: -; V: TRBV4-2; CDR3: CASSQDLGLAGSYEQYF; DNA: TGTGCCAGCAGCCAAGATCTAGGACTAGCGGGATCCTACGAGCAGTACTTC
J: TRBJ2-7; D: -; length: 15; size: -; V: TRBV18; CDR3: CASSPPKGQGYEQYF; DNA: TGTGCCAGCTCACCTCCCAAGGGACAAGGCTACGAGCAGTACTTC
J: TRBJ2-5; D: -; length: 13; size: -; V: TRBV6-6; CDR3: CASRPSLGKTQYF; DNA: TGTGCCAGCAGGCCATCACTAGGAAAGACCCAGTACTTC
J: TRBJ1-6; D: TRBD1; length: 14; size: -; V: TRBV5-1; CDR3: CASSFETGNSPLHF; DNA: TGCGCCAGCAGCTTCGAGACAGGGAATTCACCCCTCCACTTT
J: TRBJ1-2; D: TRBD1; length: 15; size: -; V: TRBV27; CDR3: CASGYRDRGFHGYTF; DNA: TGTGCCAGCGGATACCGGGACAGGGGTTTTCATGGCTACACCTTC
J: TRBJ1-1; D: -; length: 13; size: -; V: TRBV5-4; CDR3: CAFKRVENTEAFF; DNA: TGTGCCTTCAAAAGGGTGGAGAACACTGAAGCTTTCTTT
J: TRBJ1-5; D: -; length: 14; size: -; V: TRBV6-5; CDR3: CASSIQRSNQPQHF; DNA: TGTGCCAGCAGCATACAGAGGAGCAATCAGCCCCAGCATTTT
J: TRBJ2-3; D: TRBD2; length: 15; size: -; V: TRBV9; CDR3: CASSVVAGGTDTQYF; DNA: TGTGCCAGCAGCGTAGTAGCGGGAGGCACAGATACGCAGTATTTT